This T cell receptor beta chain was documented in a study of T cell responses to AZD1222 COVID-19 vaccine. Study-wide background: Analysis merged second doses at about 4 or about 12 weeks.

General study points: The repertoires were collected only after the peak T cell response.

The data were produced by immunoSEQ multiplex PCR, yet TCRdb's version contains in-frame clones alone and is incomplete. The repertoire includes around 140,000 clones, roughly 90% of them detected once, and more than 1.2% sits in the top ten. A remark on this clone: Its specificity is unknown.

CDR1 and CDR2 from the germline V gene are LNHDA and SQIVND (reference sequence). CDR3 length: 16 residues. V was pared by 5 bases and J by 6 bases, with 10 bases of the junction left unmatched. The specimen comprised peripheral blood, sampled on day 0 of AZD1222 vaccination. The V and J genes are TRBV19 and TRBJ2-2; 9 bases fit TRBD1. The sequence came from an adult in good health. CDR3 DNA sequence: TGTGCCAGTAGTGCCGGGACAGGGCGTCTGTCCGGGGAGCTGTTTTTT. The encoded protein is CASSAGTGRLSGELFF.